The source of this T cell receptor (beta chain) is a study of Graves' ophthalmopathy and Graves' hyperthyroidism. The TCR beta CDR3 regions underwent amplification from RNA transcripts. The authors performed first-round RT-PCR with HTBI primers and then a second-round multiplex PCR. MiXCR was run by TCRdb on the multiplex PCR reads, yielding one entry per CDR3 protein. In the table there are around 520,000 distinct CDR3 sequences, less than 40% of which are singletons. Trimming shortened V by 7 bases and J by 3 bases, and 13 bases separated the two germline ends. The germline CDR1 and CDR2 sequences are LNHDA and SQIVND (reference sequence). The CDR3 contains 14 residues. Concerning this clonotype itself: A much larger clone lies a single base off, so this may be a read error.

The V and J genes are TRBV19 and TRBJ1-5, with D maybe TRBD1 (5 bases). The receptor's source is an adult man with Graves' hyperthyroidism. Material for sequencing was peripheral blood or thyroid tissue (not recorded which). The CDR3 region is CASKELGDNQPQHF. The CDR3 nucleotides read TGTGCCAGTAAGGAGTTAGGGGACAATCAGCCCCAGCATTTT.